This entry lists 27 T cell receptor beta chains sequenced from one sample in a study of shared clonotypes between healthy human individuals. The table came from immunoSEQ multiplex PCR; TCRdb's copy has only in-frame clones and leaves some out. The repertoire consists of around 550,000 clones, with roughly 95% occurring once and the leading ten covering around 0.11%. Cells designated naive CD8 were CD45RO-negative and were positively selected for CCR7, with terminally differentiated effector memory CD45RA+ cells excluded. The sample was naive CD8+ T cells sorted from blood. Source of these receptors: a woman aged 25 to 39 in good health.

CDR3 sequence reads: CASMGGSYNEQFF. The CDR3 nucleotides are TGTGCCAGTATGGGTGGTTCCTACAATGAGCAGTTCTTC. V is TRBV19 and J is TRBJ2-7, with no clear D. Matching the DNA end better, TRBJ2-1 makes the J call doubtful. This CDR3 is 13 amino acids long. In germline, CDR1 is LNHDA, CDR2 SQIVND (reference sequence).

The rearrangement joins TRBV9 to TRBJ2-1, with 7 positions matching TRBD2. Per the germline V gene, CDR1 is SGDLS and CDR2 is YYNGEE. Unmatched junction bases numbered 13, after V lost 2 bases and J lost 8 bases. The CDR3 is made up of 16 amino acids. CDR3 nucleotides: TGTGCCAGCAGCGTCGGGGGGAGGGCCCTTTTCGATGAGCAGTTCTTC. It is translated as CASSVGGRALFDEQFF.

This chain connects TRBV28 to TRBJ1-1, with D unresolved. The germline CDR1 and CDR2 sequences are MDHEN and SYDVKM. Trimming shortened V by 3 bases and J by 4 bases, and 15 bases separated the two germline ends. The CDR3 has 15 amino acids. CDR3 region: CASSFPSPFVTEAFF. The CDR3 DNA sequence: TGTGCCAGCAGTTTCCCTAGTCCCTTTGTCACTGAAGCTTTCTTT.

The V call is TRBV7-9, the J call TRBJ2-2; 8 bases match TRBD1. Germline values: CDR1 SEHNR, CDR2 FQNEAQ (reference sequence). V lost 5 bases to trimming and J lost 6 bases; unmatched junction nucleotides: 11. This CDR3 comprises 16 residues. In DNA, the CDR3 is TGTGCCAGCAGCGGCGAGGACAGGGTTGTGCCCGGGGAGCTGTTTTTT. Translated, it gives CASSGEDRVVPGELFF.

The chain couples TRBV11-3 to TRBJ2-2, with D uncertain. CDR1 and CDR2 (germline): SGHNT, YENEEA. The V gene lost 3 bases and the J gene lost 2 bases, with 7 bases spanning the gap. CDR3 length: 14 residues. In DNA form, the CDR3 reads TGTGCCAGCAGCTTTAATTTCAACACCGGGGAGCTGTTTTTT. Amino acid sequence: CASSFNFNTGELFF.

The genes are TRBV4-2 and TRBJ2-7; D might be TRBD2 (5 bases). The CDR3 spans 16 residues. Deletions cut 0 bases from V and 0 bases from J, with 12 bases between. Germline lookup yields CDR1 LGHNA and CDR2 YNFKEQ. As DNA, the CDR3 is TGTGCCAGCAGCCAAGAGGACTCGGCGGCCTCCTACGAGCAGTACTTC. This codes for CASSQEDSAASYEQYF.

The chain is built from TRBV9 and TRBJ2-3; 11 bases map to TRBD2. Germline loops: CDR1 SGDLS, CDR2 YYNGEE. After removal of 3 bases from V and 1 base from J, the junction contained 1 base not matched to a gene. The CDR3 runs 15 residues. This chain's CDR3 is CASSAGLAGTDTQYF. Here the CDR3 DNA reads TGTGCCAGCAGCGCGGGACTAGCGGGCACAGATACGCAGTATTTT.

V usage is TRBV7-9 and J usage is TRBJ2-7; D is ambiguous. V was trimmed by 5 bases and J by 3 bases, leaving 11 bases between them. The CDR3 covers 13 residues. The V gene's germline CDR1 is SEHNR and CDR2 FQNEAQ (reference sequence). The CDR3 DNA is TGTGCCAGCAGCCGATCCGAACTCTACGAGCAGTACTTC. It specifies CASSRSELYEQYF.

This clone has just one count. The chain has TRBV7-9 and TRBJ2-7; TRBD1 or TRBD2 may be the D gene (6 bases each). Germline V gene sequence: CDR1 SEHNR, CDR2 FQNEAQ (reference sequence). V lost 0 bases and J lost 6, with 12 bases in between. This CDR3 comprises 14 residues. This CDR3 reads CASSLAGGLGEQYF. In nucleotides, the CDR3 is TGTGCCAGCAGCTTAGCGGGGGGCCTCGGCGAGCAGTACTTC.

This rearrangement joins TRBV7-9 to TRBJ2-5; D unclear. This CDR3 comprises 15 residues. V lost 5 bases, J lost 1 base, and 14 bases lay in between. The germline gives CDR1 SEHNR, CDR2 FQNEAQ (reference sequence). The CDR3 DNA reads as TGTGCCAGCAGCCCACCTGGGCCGGGCCAAGAGACCCAGTACTTC. It is translated as CASSPPGPGQETQYF.

This chain uses TRBV5-4 with TRBJ2-7, with TRBD1 matching over 7 bases. Germline values: CDR1 SGHNT, CDR2 YYREEE (reference sequence). The CDR3 has 14 residues. Trimming took 4 bases from V and 3 from J; bases not matched to a gene: 7. Here the CDR3 reads CASSPWGTVYEQYF. The CDR3 DNA is TGTGCCAGCAGCCCCTGGGGGACAGTCTACGAGCAGTACTTC.

The chain links TRBV6-5 to TRBJ2-3; D not certain. The CDR3 has 12 residues. V shed 5 bases and J shed 7 bases, with 10 bases lying between them. Looked up from germline, CDR1 is MNHEY and CDR2 is SVGAGI. As DNA, the CDR3 is TGTGCCAGCAGTCCCAGCGTCTATACGCAGTATTTT. Its protein is CASSPSVYTQYF.

This chain links TRBV27 with TRBJ2-7, with D maybe TRBD1 (6 bases). This CDR3 has 15 residues. Germline V gene sequence: CDR1 MNHEY, CDR2 SMNVEV (reference sequence). V was pared by 2 bases and J by 6 bases, with 17 bases between. CDR3 bases: TGTGCCAGCAGTTTACGGTCTGCAGGGGCTAGCGAGCAGTACTTC. Its translation: CASSLRSAGASEQYF.

The chain joins TRBV7-8 to TRBJ2-1, with D perhaps given as TRBD1 or TRBD2 (6 bases each). V shed 1 base and J shed 3 bases, with 13 bases lying between them. The CDR3 extends over 16 amino acids. Per germline, CDR1 SGHVS and CDR2 FQNEAQ. The CDR3 bases are TGTGCCAGCAGCTTAGGGGGGGCAGGACACTACAATGAGCAGTTCTTC. Its translation: CASSLGGAGHYNEQFF.

This clone was counted once. The CDR3 loop reads CASSLVRGGDTEAFF. The CDR3 DNA reads TGTGCCAGCAGTTTGGTTCGGGGTGGGGACACTGAAGCTTTCTTT. The chain combines TRBV28 with TRBJ1-1; D is unresolved. The CDR3 extends over 15 amino acids. Trimming shortened V by 3 bases and J by 3 bases, and 14 bases separated the two germline ends. Germline V gene lookup returns CDR1 MDHEN and CDR2 SYDVKM.

The chain joins TRBV27 to TRBJ2-7; D unclear. This CDR3 region has 15 residues. From germline, CDR1 is MNHEY and CDR2 SMNVEV (reference sequence). Trimming took off 3 bases at V and 3 bases at J, with 15 bases between the two ends. DNA of the CDR3: TGTGCCAGCAGTTTTTTGGTCGGGCAGCTCTACGAGCAGTACTTC. Its protein is CASSFLVGQLYEQYF.

This sequence joins TRBV29-1 and TRBJ2-7; the match to TRBD1 covers 7 bases. This CDR3 is 16 amino acids long. V lost 7 bases, J lost 0 bases, and 15 bases stayed unmatched. Looked up from germline, CDR1 is SQVTM and CDR2 is ANQGSEA. CDR3 in DNA: TGCAGCGAACCCATTTCGACAGGGTATCACTCCTACGAGCAGTACTTC. It translates to CSEPISTGYHSYEQYF.

The rearrangement links TRBV5-1 to TRBJ2-1; 8 bases agree with TRBD2. Germline V gives CDR1 SGHRS, CDR2 YFSETQ. Trimming at V came to 1 base and at J to 7 bases, leaving 7 bases not matched to a gene. The CDR3 length is 15 residues. The CDR3 loop is CASSLNLAGPNEQFF. The CDR3 DNA sequence: TGCGCCAGCAGCTTGAATTTAGCGGGACCGAATGAGCAGTTCTTC. Filled out from reference TRBV5-1 and TRBJ2-1, the complete variable domain reads KAGVTQTPRYLIKTRGQQVTLSCSPISGHRSVSWYQQTPGQGLQFLFEYFSETQRNKGNFPGRFSGRQFSNSRSEMNVSTLELGDSALYLCASSLNLAGPNEQFFGPGTRLTVL.

This chain links TRBV4-1 with TRBJ2-3; 11 nucleotides match TRBD2. CDR1 is MGHRA, CDR2 YSYEKL, per germline. The junction had 11 bases not matched to a gene; V was cut back by 3 bases and J by 3 bases. CDR3 length: 18 amino acids. In DNA, the CDR3 is TGCGCCAGCAGCCACCCAACTAGCGGGAGACCGTCTACAGATACGCAGTATTTT. It specifies CASSHPTSGRPSTDTQYF.

This chain connects TRBV2 to TRBJ1-4, with D unclear. Germline V gives CDR1 SNHLY, CDR2 FYNNEI. The ends were cut back, 3 bases at V and 5 bases at J, with 10 bases in the middle. The CDR3 totals 14 residues. CDR3 bases: TGTGCCAGCAGTGAGCTCCTCCAAAATGAAAAACTGTTTTTT. Its protein product is CASSELLQNEKLFF.

The chain combines TRBV7-9 with TRBJ2-5; D remains unclear. From germline, CDR1 is SEHNR and CDR2 FQNEAQ (reference sequence). Trimming removed 7 bases at V and 1 base at J, with 7 bases between. The CDR3 totals 12 residues. As DNA, the CDR3 is TGTGCCAGCACAGGCGGCCAAGAGACCCAGTACTTC. This translates into CASTGGQETQYF.

Note on this clone: Additional DNA sequences in this sample encode the identical CDR3. V is TRBV27 and J is TRBJ2-6; D is uncertain. Trimming removed 4 bases at V and 0 bases at J, with 4 bases between. CDR1 is MNHEY and CDR2 is SMNVEV in the germline V gene (reference sequence). CDR3 size: 14 residues. The CDR3 region is CASSSSSGANVLTF. CDR3 nucleotide sequence: TGTGCCAGCAGTTCTAGCTCTGGGGCCAACGTCCTGACTTTC.

This clone was detected only a few times. The V gene is TRBV6-1, the J gene TRBJ1-5, with unresolved D. This CDR3 region has 11 residues. CDR1 and CDR2 (germline): MNHNS, SASEGT. V dropped 10 bases and J dropped 6 bases, with 10 bases sitting between them. Written as DNA, the CDR3 is TGTGCCAACGGAGAGGTTCAGCCCCAGCATTTT. Its protein product is CANGEVQPQHF.

V and J are TRBV19 and TRBJ1-1; D not certain. The CDR3 is 14 residues long. Germline V gives CDR1 LNHDA, CDR2 SQIVND (reference sequence). With 6 bases removed from V and 0 bases from J, the gap between germline ends came to 11 bases. This chain's CDR3 is CASSGSLMNTEAFF. CDR3 nucleotides: TGTGCCAGTAGCGGCAGCCTCATGAACACTGAAGCTTTCTTT.

V usage is TRBV7-8 and J usage is TRBJ2-2; TRBD2 matches 10 bases. This CDR3 comprises 17 residues. Germline loops: CDR1 SGHVS, CDR2 FQNEAQ. The J segment lost 6 bases and the V segment lost 2 bases, leaving 9 bases of the junction unmatched. The CDR3 reads CASSLQTLGLASGELFF. CDR3 in DNA: TGTGCCAGCAGCTTACAGACCCTGGGACTAGCGTCCGGGGAGCTGTTTTTT. The full variable domain, with the rest looked up from reference TRBV7-8 and TRBJ2-2, is GAGVSQSPRYKVAKRGQDVALRCDPISGHVSLFWYQQALGQGPEFLTYFQNEAQLDKSGLPSDRFFAERPEGSVSTLKIQRTQQEDSAVYLCASSLQTLGLASGELFFGEGSRLTVL.

The genes are TRBV11-2 and TRBJ2-2; D is possibly TRBD2 (5 bases). The germline V gene has CDR1 SGHAT and CDR2 FQNNGV. This CDR3 contains 16 residues. Trimming left V 1 base short and J 5 bases short, with 14 bases between. CDR3 loop: CASSLVHSAPTGELFF. Written as DNA, the CDR3 is TGTGCCAGCAGCTTAGTGCATAGCGCCCCGACCGGGGAGCTGTTTTTT.

The gene calls are TRBV29-1 and TRBJ1-1; 7 bases agree with TRBD1. CDR3 length equals 13 residues. From germline, CDR1 is SQVTM and CDR2 ANQGSEA. The V segment lost 5 bases and the J segment 7 bases; nucleotides outside the gene matches: 10. CDR3 in DNA: TGCAGCGTTAGGGAAGTGGACAGGATTGAAGCTTTCTTT. Protein sequence: CSVREVDRIEAFF.